The 20 T cell receptor beta chains reported below all come from one sample, sequenced in a study of cytomegalovirus exposure and HLA in healthy donors. The study ran its PCR with 60 Vbeta and 13 Jbeta primers. Only in-frame clones appear in the TCRdb table, and some are missing; sequencing was by immunoSEQ multiplex PCR. The sample lists 150,000 to 200,000 clones, around three quarters occurring once. The material sequenced was PBMCs. These receptors were collected from a man aged 25-45 years in good health and CMV-seronegative.

This clone was seen a few times. The chain uses TRBV28 and TRBJ1-1; 8 bases fit TRBD1. Losses at the gene ends were 5 bases for V and 2 bases for J; bases not matched to a gene: 7. The CDR3 contains 15 residues. Germline lookup yields CDR1 MDHEN and CDR2 SYDVKM. The CDR3 here is CASSPLTGANTEAFF. In nucleotides, the CDR3 is TGTGCCAGCAGTCCGTTGACAGGGGCTAACACTGAAGCTTTCTTT.

The rearrangement joins TRBV28 to TRBJ2-3; no clear D. CDR1 is MDHEN and CDR2 is SYDVKM in the germline V gene. CDR3 length: 16 amino acids. The V and J ends lost 7 bases and 0 bases respectively, with 17 bases between them. In DNA, the CDR3 is TGTGCCAGCAACCTTTATGCGTCTGCCAGCACAGATACGCAGTATTTT. Its translation: CASNLYASASTDTQYF.

The rearrangement links TRBV5-1 to TRBJ2-1; D possibly corresponds to TRBD2 (6 bases). CDR1 is SGHRS, CDR2 YFSETQ, per germline. V was clipped by 0 bases and J by 2 bases, with 9 bases between them. The length of the CDR3 is 15 residues. The CDR3 spells CASSLGGGTYNEQFF. DNA for the CDR3: TGCGCCAGCAGCTTGGGGGGAGGCACCTACAATGAGCAGTTCTTC.

There are a few counts of this clone. This rearrangement joins TRBV2 to TRBJ2-6; possible D gene TRBD1, 6 bases. Trimming removed 5 bases at V and 2 bases at J, with 16 bases between. From germline, CDR1 is SNHLY and CDR2 FYNNEI. This CDR3 is built from 17 residues. CDR3 sequence (DNA): TGTGCCAGCAGTAATCGAAGGACAGACGCTGGGGCCAACGTCCTGACTTTC. This gives the protein CASSNRRTDAGANVLTF.

The chain is built from TRBV19 and TRBJ2-7; tentative D call: TRBD1 (6 bases). The CDR3 runs 13 residues. The V gene lost 6 bases and the J gene lost 2 bases, with 11 bases spanning the gap. Germline assignment: CDR1 LNHDA and CDR2 SQIVND (reference sequence). Written as DNA, the CDR3 is TGTGCCAGTAGAGACAGGAGCGCCTACGAGCAGTACTTC. It encodes CASRDRSAYEQYF.

The chain couples TRBV30 to TRBJ2-2; 14 nucleotides line up with TRBD2. Per germline, CDR1 GTSNPN and CDR2 SVGIG (reference sequence). The junction had 18 bases not matched to a gene; V was cut back by 1 base and J by 5 bases. The CDR3 is 21 amino acids. The DNA of the CDR3 is TGTGCCTGGAGTGCTTACAAGCCGGGACTAGCGGGAGTTAGGTATACCGGGGAGCTGTTTTTT. Translated: CAWSAYKPGLAGVRYTGELFF.

J is TRBJ2-2 and V is TRBV6-5; D gene uncertain. The germline V and J ends were trimmed by 8 bases and 5 bases, with 9 bases remaining between them. Germline loops: CDR1 MNHEY, CDR2 SVGAGI. The length of the CDR3 is 12 residues. This CDR3 reads CASRELTGELFF. DNA of the CDR3: TGTGCCAGCCGAGAATTGACCGGGGAGCTGTTTTTT.

The V call is TRBV7-9, the J call TRBJ1-2; D is possibly TRBD1 (6 bases). CDR1 is SEHNR and CDR2 is FQNEAQ in the germline V gene (reference sequence). The CDR3 totals 14 residues. V lost 5 bases and J lost 8, with 18 bases in between. The CDR3 DNA follows: TGTGCCAGCAGCCAAAATACAGGGTTGTGGGGCTACACCTTC. Its translation: CASSQNTGLWGYTF.

The rearrangement uses TRBV11-2 and TRBJ2-7; D unresolved. Trimming cost V 2 bases and J 6 bases, with 11 bases left between them. The CDR3 sequence is 13 residues long. Germline CDR1 SGHAT, CDR2 FQNNGV. The CDR3 DNA reads as TGTGCCAGCAGCTTATTAGCCAGACGCGAGCAGTACTTC. Residues: CASSLLARREQYF.

This clone was seen a few times. This chain links TRBV19 with TRBJ2-6, with 9 nucleotides matching TRBD1. CDR3 length: 19 amino acids. Germline CDR1 reads LNHDA; CDR2 reads SQIVND (reference sequence). The trim removed 3 bases at V and 0 bases at J, leaving 9 bases unmatched. CDR3 DNA sequence: TGTGCCAGTAGTATGTGGAGGACAGGGGACACCTCTGGGGCCAACGTCCTGACTTTC. It yields the protein CASSMWRTGDTSGANVLTF.

The gene calls are TRBV7-2 and TRBJ2-4; weak D call: TRBD1 (6 bases). The CDR3 consists of 16 residues. Germline CDR1 is SGHTA and CDR2 is FQGNSA. Trimming took off 4 bases at V and 0 bases at J, with 13 bases between the two ends. CDR3 DNA sequence: TGTGCCAGCAGCTCCTCTGGGGGCCTAGCCAAAAACATTCAGTACTTC. This codes for CASSSSGGLAKNIQYF.

This chain uses TRBV6-1 with TRBJ1-5; no reliable D call. Germline CDR1 and CDR2: MNHNS and SASEGT. Trimming pared 8 bases from V and 0 bases from J, leaving 14 bases between. The CDR3 runs 15 residues. The CDR3 spells CASEVASNSNQPQHF. The CDR3 DNA reads as TGTGCCAGCGAAGTGGCAAGTAATAGCAATCAGCCCCAGCATTTT.

The V and J genes are TRBV6-1 and TRBJ1-5, with 9 bases fitting TRBD1. Germline CDR1 reads MNHNS; CDR2 reads SASEGT. V trimming: 4 bases; J trimming: 5 bases; junction bases outside the gene matches: 9. The CDR3 contains 16 residues. The CDR3 DNA is TGTGCCAGCAGTGGTGGGACAGGGTGGGCCGATCAGCCCCAGCATTTT. Protein product: CASSGGTGWADQPQHF.

The chain couples TRBV5-1 to TRBJ2-1; unclear D gene. The V and J ends lost 0 bases and 4 bases respectively, with 11 bases between them. The CDR3 runs to 15 residues. The germline CDR1 and CDR2 sequences are SGHRS and YFSETQ. CDR3 amino acids: CASSLALSVYNEQFF. DNA for the CDR3: TGCGCCAGCAGCTTGGCCTTATCGGTTTACAATGAGCAGTTCTTC.

J is TRBJ1-1 and V is TRBV30; unclear D gene. Trimming took 7 bases from V and 10 from J, leaving 13 bases between them. Germline lookup yields CDR1 GTSNPN and CDR2 SVGIG (reference sequence). The CDR3 loop spans 10 amino acids. CDR3 region: CASLSPVAFF. CDR3 DNA sequence: TGTGCCTCGTTATCGCCAGTAGCTTTCTTT.

The V gene is TRBV18, the J gene TRBJ2-5; 8 bases align to TRBD1. The length of the CDR3 is 16 residues. The junction had 10 bases not matched to a gene; V was cut back by 3 bases and J by 4 bases. Per the germline V gene, CDR1 is KGHSH and CDR2 is LQKENI. The CDR3 is CASSPETGVLRETQYF. CDR3 nucleotide sequence: TGTGCCAGCTCACCGGAGACAGGGGTGTTGAGAGAGACCCAGTACTTC. Based on the CDR3 plus reference TRBV18 and TRBJ2-5, the full variable domain is NAGVMQNPRHLVRRRGQEARLRCSPMKGHSHVYWYRQLPEEGLKFMVYLQKENIIDESGMPKERFSAEFPKEGPSILRIQQVVRGDSAAYFCASSPETGVLRETQYFGPGTRLLVL.

This chain joins TRBV5-1 and TRBJ1-2; unclear D gene. The CDR3 is 14 amino acids. The germline gives CDR1 SGHRS, CDR2 YFSETQ. V dropped 0 bases and J dropped 5 bases, with 11 bases sitting between them. The CDR3 DNA follows: TGCGCCAGCAGCTTGGGCGGGGAGGGTTATGGCTACACCTTC. Amino acid sequence: CASSLGGEGYGYTF. The full variable domain, rest sourced from reference TRBV5-1 and TRBJ1-2, is KAGVTQTPRYLIKTRGQQVTLSCSPISGHRSVSWYQQTPGQGLQFLFEYFSETQRNKGNFPGRFSGRQFSNSRSEMNVSTLELGDSALYLCASSLGGEGYGYTFGSGTRLTVV.

This chain links TRBV2 with TRBJ1-1; D unclear. Per the germline V gene, CDR1 is SNHLY and CDR2 is FYNNEI. The CDR3 has 13 amino acids. V lost 4 bases and J lost 6, with 12 bases in between. CDR3 amino acids: CASSAPDTAEAFF. The CDR3 DNA reads TGTGCCAGCAGTGCCCCTGATACGGCTGAAGCTTTCTTT. The whole variable domain, remainder taken from reference TRBV2 and TRBJ1-1, is EPEVTQTPSHQVTQMGQEVILRCVPISNHLYFYWYRQILGQKVEFLVSFYNNEISEKSEIFDDQFSVERPDGSNFTLKIRSTKLEDSAMYFCASSAPDTAEAFFGQGTRLTVV.

This clone was detected a few times. J is TRBJ1-3 and V is TRBV27, with TRBD1 identical over 7 bases. The CDR3 is made up of 17 amino acids. The germline gives CDR1 MNHEY, CDR2 SMNVEV (reference sequence). The V segment lost 0 bases and the J segment 4 bases; nucleotides outside the gene matches: 9. Written as DNA, the CDR3 is TGTGCCAGCAGTTTATCGGCGACAGGGTTCACCGGAAACACCATATATTTT. Encoded protein: CASSLSATGFTGNTIYF.

The chain couples TRBV29-1 to TRBJ2-5, with a tentative D call TRBD1 (5 bases). Germline CDR1 SQVTM, CDR2 ANQGSEA. V lost 1 base and J 1 base, leaving 10 bases between the germline ends. The CDR3 extends over 14 amino acids. The CDR3 DNA follows: TGCAGCGTTGAAGGGCTAGACAGCCAAGAGACCCAGTACTTC. This encodes CSVEGLDSQETQYF.